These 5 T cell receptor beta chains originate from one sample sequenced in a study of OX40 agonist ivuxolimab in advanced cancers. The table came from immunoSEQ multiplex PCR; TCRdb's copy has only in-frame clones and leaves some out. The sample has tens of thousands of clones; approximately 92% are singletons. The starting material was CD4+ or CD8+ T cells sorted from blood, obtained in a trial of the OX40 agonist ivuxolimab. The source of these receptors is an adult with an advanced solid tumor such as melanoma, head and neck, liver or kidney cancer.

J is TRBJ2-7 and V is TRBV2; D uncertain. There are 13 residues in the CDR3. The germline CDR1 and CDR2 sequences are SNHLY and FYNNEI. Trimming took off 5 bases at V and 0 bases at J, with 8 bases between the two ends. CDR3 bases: TGTGCCAGCAGTTGGGGTCCCTCCTACGAGCAGTACTTC. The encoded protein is CASSWGPSYEQYF.

CDR3 sequence (DNA): TGTGCCAGCAGTCCCACTCTGACGGTGCTCTACGAGCAGTACTTC. Translated, it gives CASSPTLTVLYEQYF. The rearrangement links TRBV28 to TRBJ2-7, with unresolved D. V shed 5 bases and J shed 3 bases, with 17 bases lying between them. Germline assignment: CDR1 MDHEN and CDR2 SYDVKM. The CDR3 totals 15 residues.

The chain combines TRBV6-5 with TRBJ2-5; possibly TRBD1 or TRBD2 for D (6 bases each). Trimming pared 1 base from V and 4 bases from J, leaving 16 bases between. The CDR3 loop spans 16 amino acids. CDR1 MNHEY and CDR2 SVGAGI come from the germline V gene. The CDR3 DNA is TGTGCCAGCAGTTACTTCCCGAGCAGGGGAGGAGAGACCCAGTACTTC. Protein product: CASSYFPSRGGETQYF.

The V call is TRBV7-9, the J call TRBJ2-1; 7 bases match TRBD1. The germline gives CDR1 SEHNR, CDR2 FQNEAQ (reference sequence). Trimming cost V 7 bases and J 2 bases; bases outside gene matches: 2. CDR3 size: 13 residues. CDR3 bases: TGTGCCAGCAAGGGGGCCCCCTACAATGAGCAGTTCTTC. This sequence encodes CASKGAPYNEQFF.

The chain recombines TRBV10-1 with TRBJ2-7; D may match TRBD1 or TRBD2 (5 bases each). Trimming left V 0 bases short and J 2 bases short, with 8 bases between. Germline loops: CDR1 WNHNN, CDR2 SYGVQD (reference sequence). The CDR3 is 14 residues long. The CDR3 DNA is TGCGCCAGCAGTGAGTCGGGGGAAACCTACGAGCAGTACTTC. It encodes CASSESGETYEQYF.